This T cell receptor beta chain stems from a study of T-cell reconstitution after alpha-beta-depleted transplantation in children. The library targeted TCRbeta and was prepared with unique molecular identifiers. TCRdb reprocessed the PCR reads with MiXCR, giving one entry per CDR3 protein. The sample contains roughly 200,000 distinct CDR3 sequences, approximately 6.9% of which appear only once. This CDR3 contains 14 residues. The germline V gene encodes CDR1 SEHNR and CDR2 FQNEAQ (reference sequence). Deletions cut 3 bases from V and 10 bases from J, with 16 bases between. This clonotype occurred many times. The antigen remains undetermined. Overall study findings and caveats: Expanded clones from the graft, numbering several hundred, reportedly supplied alpha-beta T cells about two months after transplant. A year had passed since transplant, and T-cell counts and diversity by then came mostly from newly produced T cells. Surviving thymic progenitors and recipient T cells were the source of high TCRbeta diversity at day 60 in some patients.

The source material was PBMCs, sampled before TCRalphabeta/CD19-depleted stem cell transplant. The receptor was derived from a boy younger than 10 with acute lymphoblastic leukemia, due to receive a stem cell transplant. This chain joins TRBV7-9 and TRBJ2-1, with D possibly being TRBD1 (6 bases). The DNA for the CDR3 is TGTGCCAGCAGCTTCCCACAGGGTAGGAGCGAGCAGTTCTTC. Its translation: CASSFPQGRSEQFF.